One and the same sample provided the 9 T cell receptor beta chains below, sequenced in a study of Graves' ophthalmopathy and Graves' hyperthyroidism. The authors amplified TCR beta CDR3 regions from RNA transcripts. First-round RT-PCR with HTBI primers preceded a second-round multiplex PCR. From the multiplex PCR reads, TCRdb called clonotypes with MiXCR, one entry per CDR3 protein. Here the sample spans a few hundred thousand distinct CDR3 sequences, approximately 37% being singletons. The sequencing input was peripheral blood or thyroid tissue (not recorded which). The receptors derive from an adult man with Graves' hyperthyroidism.

Ten or more counts support this clonotype. V gene TRBV20-1 combines with J gene TRBJ1-5, with a possible D match to TRBD1 (5 bases). Germline CDR1 is DFQATT and CDR2 is SNEGSKA (reference sequence). Trimming removed 3 bases at V and 5 bases at J, with 14 bases between. The CDR3 is made up of 14 amino acids. CDR3: CSASRGRDDQPQHF. The CDR3 bases are TGCAGTGCTAGTCGTGGCAGGGACGATCAGCCCCAGCATTTT.

This clonotype was detected ten times or more. V gene TRBV12-5 combines with J gene TRBJ1-1; D unclear. Trimming took off 0 bases at V and 1 base at J, with 9 bases between the two ends. Germline V lookup: CDR1 LGHNT, CDR2 FRNRAP. The CDR3 length is 15 residues. This CDR3 is CASGLVPGENTEAFF. In DNA, the CDR3 is TGTGCTAGTGGTTTGGTACCGGGCGAGAACACTGAAGCTTTCTTT.

This clonotype was picked up many times. The chain couples TRBV29-1 to TRBJ2-7, with D perhaps TRBD2 (5 bases). The V gene lost 3 bases and the J gene lost 0 bases, with 6 bases spanning the gap. The CDR3 totals 12 residues. Germline V gene data show CDR1 as SQVTM and CDR2 as ANQGSEA. CDR3 nucleotide sequence: TGCAGCGTTGACGAGGGCTCCTACGAGCAGTACTTC. It translates to CSVDEGSYEQYF.

The chain couples TRBV5-1 to TRBJ2-5; 7 nucleotides align to TRBD2. The CDR3 length is 15 residues. Germline CDR1 reads SGHRS; CDR2 reads YFSETQ. V lost 0 bases, J lost 2 bases, and 4 bases stayed unmatched. CDR3 sequence (DNA): TGCGCCAGCAGCTTGGCCGGGACTACACAAGAGACCCAGTACTTC. It is translated as CASSLAGTTQETQYF. The full variable domain, in which reference TRBV5-1 and TRBJ2-5 provide the parts outside the CDR3, is KAGVTQTPRYLIKTRGQQVTLSCSPISGHRSVSWYQQTPGQGLQFLFEYFSETQRNKGNFPGRFSGRQFSNSRSEMNVSTLELGDSALYLCASSLAGTTQETQYFGPGTRLLVL.

This clonotype was detected many times. The V and J genes are TRBV20-1 and TRBJ2-6; D is possibly TRBD1 (6 bases). Germline CDR1 DFQATT, CDR2 SNEGSKA (reference sequence). The CDR3 is 16 amino acids. V lost 6 bases and J lost 0, with 15 bases in between. This CDR3 reads CSAIGDMDSGANVLTF. The CDR3 nucleotides are TGCAGTGCCATAGGGGACATGGACTCTGGGGCCAACGTCCTGACTTTC.

This clonotype was observed a single time. The J gene is TRBJ1-3, the V gene TRBV5-5; D might be TRBD1 (5 bases). Per germline, CDR1 SGHKS and CDR2 YYEKEE (reference sequence). The length of the CDR3 is 13 residues. V gave up 0 bases and J gave up 9 bases, with 10 bases separating them. The CDR3 is CASSLAAGSTIYF. The CDR3 nucleotides read TGTGCCAGCAGCTTGGCGGCAGGGAGCACCATATATTTT.

CDR3 DNA sequence: TGTGCCAGTAGTATTGGGACAGGACGGGGGGAGGATACGCAGTATTTT. Protein product: CASSIGTGRGEDTQYF. The chain combines TRBV19 with TRBJ2-3; D possibly corresponds to TRBD1 (8 bases). This CDR3 is 16 amino acids long. Germline V gene data show CDR1 as LNHDA and CDR2 as SQIVND (reference sequence). Between the trimmed V and J ends, which lost 3 bases and 6 bases, there was a span of 19 bases.

The rearrangement joins TRBV5-5 to TRBJ1-2; TRBD1 matches 10 bases. V shed 6 bases, J shed 5 bases, and the junction held 25 bases outside the gene matches. CDR3 length: 20 amino acids. CDR1 and CDR2 from the germline V gene are SGHKS and YYEKEE (reference sequence). Here the CDR3 reads CASKLGGSTGGAQKRYGYTF. For the CDR3, the DNA is TGTGCCAGCAAATTGGGGGGGTCGACAGGGGGCGCCCAAAAGAGATATGGCTACACCTTC.

Concerning this clonotype: In this CDR3 the conserved last residue, phenylalanine or tryptophan, is missing, so a read error is likely. The DNA is omitted, as the CDR3 cannot be located on it reliably, and the CDR3 follows TCRdb's listing. This sequence joins TRBV2 and TRBJ1-1; the table assigns TRBD1, which was not confirmed against the DNA. Per germline, CDR1 SNHLY and CDR2 FYNNEI. Counting both end residues, the CDR3 totals 10 amino acids. This CDR3 is CASSGTGGFY.